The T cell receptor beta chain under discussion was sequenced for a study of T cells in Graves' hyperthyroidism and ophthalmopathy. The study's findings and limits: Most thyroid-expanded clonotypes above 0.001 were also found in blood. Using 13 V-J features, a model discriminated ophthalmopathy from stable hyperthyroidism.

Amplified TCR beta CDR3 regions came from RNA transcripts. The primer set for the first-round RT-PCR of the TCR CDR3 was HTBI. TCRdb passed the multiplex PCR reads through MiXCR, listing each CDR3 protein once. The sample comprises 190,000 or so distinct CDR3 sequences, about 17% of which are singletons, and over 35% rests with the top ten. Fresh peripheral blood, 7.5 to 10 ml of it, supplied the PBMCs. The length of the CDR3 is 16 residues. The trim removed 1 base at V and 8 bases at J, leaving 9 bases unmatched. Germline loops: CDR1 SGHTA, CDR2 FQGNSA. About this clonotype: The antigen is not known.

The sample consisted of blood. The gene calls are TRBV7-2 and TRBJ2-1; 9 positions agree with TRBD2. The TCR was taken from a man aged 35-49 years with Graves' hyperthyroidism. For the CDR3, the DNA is TGTGCCAGCAGCTTAGACGGCGGGAGGGCCCCCGATGAGCAGTTCTTC. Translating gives CASSLDGGRAPDEQFF.